This T cell receptor beta chain derives from a study of T cell changes during pregnancy in multiple sclerosis. Sequencing used immunoSEQ multiplex PCR; TCRdb keeps in-frame clones, though not all of them. The data contain approximately 100,000 clones, roughly nine tenths of them singletons. The V gene's germline CDR1 is GTSNPN and CDR2 SVGIG (reference sequence). The junction had 2 bases not matched to a gene; V was cut back by 2 bases and J by 8 bases. This CDR3 comprises 12 residues. This chain uses TRBV30 with TRBJ1-1; 10 positions agree with TRBD1. The input for sequencing was peripheral blood, taken before pregnancy. The TCR sequence derives from a female donor with multiple sclerosis, enrolled in a pregnancy study. The CDR3 region has the DNA TGTGCCTGGAGTTGGACAGGGGGAGAAGCTTTCTTT. Encoded protein: CAWSWTGGEAFF.